This T cell receptor (beta chain) was captured in a study of blood T cell repertoires in COVID-19. Study details: Acute and convalescent COVID-19 samples came from the United States, Italy and Spain. PBMCs, B-cell-depleted T cells, or T cells provided the cDNA or gDNA that made up the material.

Germline V gene data show CDR1 as WSHSY and CDR2 as SAAADI. V was clipped by 0 bases and J by 0 bases, with 12 bases between them. There are 16 residues in the CDR3. The table came from immunoSEQ multiplex PCR; TCRdb's copy has only in-frame clones and leaves some out. The table has approximately 320,000 clones, 90% seen once; the top ten hold 2.6%. Enrollees, about 18 to 89 years old, lived in 25 or so US areas. Two negative PCRs, clearance, or symptom resolution had been documented for recovered Cohort 3 donors. Material for sequencing was PBMCs or T cells enriched from blood (not recorded which). This chain links TRBV10-2 with TRBJ2-7; D is perhaps TRBD1 (6 bases). This clonotype was sampled from a man in his sixties who had recovered from COVID-19. The CDR3 region is CASSESGTGSSYEQYF. The CDR3 DNA reads as TGCGCCAGCAGTGAGTCGGGCACAGGGAGCTCCTACGAGCAGTACTTC.